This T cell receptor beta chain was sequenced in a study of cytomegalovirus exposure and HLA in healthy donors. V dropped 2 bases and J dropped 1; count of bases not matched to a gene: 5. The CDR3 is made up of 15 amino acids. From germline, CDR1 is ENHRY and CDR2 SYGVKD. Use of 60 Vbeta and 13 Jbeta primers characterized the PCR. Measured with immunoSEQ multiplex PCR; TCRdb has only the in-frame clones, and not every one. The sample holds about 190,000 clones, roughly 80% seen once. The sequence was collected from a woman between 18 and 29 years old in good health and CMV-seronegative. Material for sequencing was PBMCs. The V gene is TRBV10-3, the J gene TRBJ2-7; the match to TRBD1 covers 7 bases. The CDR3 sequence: CAISETGVWSYEQYF. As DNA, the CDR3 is TGTGCCATCAGTGAGACAGGGGTCTGGTCCTACGAGCAGTACTTC.